The 28 T cell receptor beta chains presented below share a single source sample, sequenced in a study of cytomegalovirus exposure and HLA in healthy donors. Use of 60 Vbeta and 13 Jbeta primers characterized the PCR. Repertoires were generated with immunoSEQ multiplex PCR, while TCRdb's copy carries only in-frame clones and drops some. This sample has about 160,000 clones, with roughly 76% found just once. Material: PBMCs. All receptors come from a man in his sixties in good health and CMV-seronegative.

This clone was detected a few times. At one end, the junction sequence differs from germline, possibly due to a read error. The rearrangement joins TRBV7-9 to TRBJ2-5; 9 positions agree with TRBD2. The CDR3 length is 17 residues. Germline values: CDR1 SEHNR, CDR2 FQNEAQ (reference sequence). The chain's CDR3 is CSSSLRGLAGYQETQYF. CDR3 nucleotide sequence: TGTTCCAGCAGCTTAAGGGGTCTAGCGGGGTACCAAGAGACCCAGTACTTC. Based on the CDR3 plus reference TRBV7-9 and TRBJ2-5, the full variable domain is DTGVSQNPRHKITKRGQNVTFRCDPISEHNRLYWYRQTLGQGPEFLTYFQNEAQLEKSRLLSDRFSAERPKGSFSTLEIQRTEQGDSAMYLCSSSLRGLAGYQETQYFGPGTRLLVL.

The chain joins TRBV15 to TRBJ1-2; tentative D call: TRBD1 (5 bases). Trimming removed 1 base from V and 4 bases from J, with 16 bases in between. Germline assignment: CDR1 LNHNV and CDR2 YYDKDF (reference sequence). The CDR3 sequence is 16 residues long. As DNA, the CDR3 is TGTGCCACCAGCAGAGGCGTGGGCAGGGTCGGCTATGGCTACACCTTC. This translates into CATSRGVGRVGYGYTF.

The chain combines TRBV5-8 with TRBJ2-6; D ambiguous. The CDR3 loop spans 17 amino acids. The ends were cut back, 2 bases at V and 0 bases at J, with 12 bases in the middle. Germline assignment: CDR1 SGHTS and CDR2 YDEGEE. Here the CDR3 DNA reads TGTGCCAGCAGCTTCCTTATCCTTTTCTCTGGGGCCAACGTCCTGACTTTC. Translation: CASSFLILFSGANVLTF.

Turning to this clone: Compared with germline, one end of the junction differs, possibly owing to a read error. The sample contains more than one DNA sequence encoding this CDR3. The gene calls are TRBV4-3 and TRBJ2-1; tentatively, D is TRBD2 (5 bases). The CDR3 loop spans 17 amino acids. CDR1 is LGHNA and CDR2 is YSLEER in the germline V gene. CDR3 nucleotide sequence: TGCGCCAGCAGCCAACTATTTATGGCGGGCTCCTACAATGAGCAATTCTTC. It encodes CASSQLFMAGSYNEQFF.

V and J are TRBV5-1 and TRBJ2-4, with 9 bases fitting TRBD2. Germline V gene data show CDR1 as SGHRS and CDR2 as YFSETQ. The CDR3 consists of 17 residues. J lost 2 bases, V lost 2 bases, and 8 bases had no gene match. CDR3 residues: CASSLLTSGTTKNIQYF. CDR3 DNA: TGCGCCAGCAGCTTACTGACTAGCGGTACAACCAAAAACATTCAGTACTTC.

V is TRBV28 and J is TRBJ1-5; a possible D gene is TRBD1 (6 bases). The germline V gene has CDR1 MDHEN and CDR2 SYDVKM. V was pared by 7 bases and J by 4 bases, with 11 bases between. CDR3 length equals 13 residues. The CDR3 nucleotides are TGTGCCAGCAAGGGACAAATGAATCAGCCCCAGCATTTT. This translates into CASKGQMNQPQHF.

This clone came up a few times. Other DNA variants within this sample encode the same CDR3. The chain is built from TRBV6-5 and TRBJ2-7; TRBD2 matches at 7 bases. The CDR3 contains 15 residues. Germline V gene lookup returns CDR1 MNHEY and CDR2 SVGAGI. With V trimmed by 0 bases and J by 0 bases, 2 bases remained unmatched. The CDR3 DNA follows: TGTGCCAGCAGTTACTCTAGCGGGTCCTCCTACGAGCAGTACTTC. It yields the protein CASSYSSGSSYEQYF.

This clone has only a few counts. J is TRBJ1-1 and V is TRBV5-8, with D maybe TRBD1 (6 bases). CDR1 SGHTS and CDR2 YDEGEE come from the germline V gene. This CDR3 spans 13 amino acids. The germline V and J ends were trimmed by 4 bases and 7 bases, with 14 bases remaining between them. Here the CDR3 reads CASSPGQRIEAFF. The CDR3 coding sequence is TGTGCCAGCAGCCCTGGACAGAGGATTGAAGCTTTCTTT.

This chain connects TRBV28 to TRBJ2-2; D is unresolved. CDR3 length: 12 residues. V was trimmed by 8 bases and J by 2 bases, leaving 6 bases between them. Germline CDR1 is MDHEN and CDR2 is SYDVKM. The CDR3: CASSINTGELFF. In DNA, the CDR3 is TGTGCCAGCTCCATCAACACCGGGGAGCTGTTTTTT.

The rearrangement joins TRBV7-2 to TRBJ1-6; D unresolved. CDR1 and CDR2 (germline): SGHTA, FQGNSA. Trimming cost V 0 bases and J 6 bases, with 6 bases left between them. This CDR3 spans 14 amino acids. The DNA of the CDR3 is TGTGCCAGCAGCTTAGCAGCTAGTAATTCACCCCTCCACTTT. Translation gives CASSLAASNSPLHF.

The chain has TRBV29-1 and TRBJ2-7; 10 nucleotides line up with TRBD1. Germline-derived CDR1 and CDR2 are SQVTM and ANQGSEA. The ends lost 2 bases at V and 4 bases at J; junction bases unmatched: 17. The CDR3 runs to 18 residues. The CDR3 region is CSVERGTPGQGLGYEQYF. Here the CDR3 DNA reads TGCAGCGTTGAACGAGGGACACCGGGACAGGGGTTGGGGTACGAGCAGTACTTC.

The chain employs TRBV27 and TRBJ1-5; D gene uncertain. Germline lookup yields CDR1 MNHEY and CDR2 SMNVEV (reference sequence). The CDR3 consists of 13 residues. Trimming removed 3 bases at V and 6 bases at J, with 9 bases between. The CDR3 DNA reads TGTGCCAGCAGTTTCATGGTCGGTCAGCCCCAGCATTTT. Translated: CASSFMVGQPQHF.

The chain uses TRBV19 and TRBJ2-3; 9 nucleotides match TRBD2. V shed 4 bases and J 8 bases; nucleotides not matched to a gene: 19. The germline CDR1 and CDR2 sequences are LNHDA and SQIVND (reference sequence). This CDR3 spans 18 amino acids. The CDR3 spells CASSNSGSSAGGLSTQYF. Here the CDR3 DNA reads TGTGCCAGTAGTAACTCAGGGAGCAGCGCGGGGGGGCTTAGTACGCAGTATTTT.

This chain uses TRBV29-1 with TRBJ2-1; D is perhaps TRBD2 (6 bases). The CDR3 has 13 amino acids. V was clipped by 3 bases and J by 7 bases, with 13 bases between them. CDR1 is SQVTM and CDR2 is ANQGSEA in the germline V gene. The CDR3 nucleotides are TGCAGCGTTGAGCGGGATCGTAGGAATGAGCAGTTCTTC. It is translated as CSVERDRRNEQFF.

This clone was found a few times. The chain is built from TRBV7-2 and TRBJ2-2, with D perhaps matching TRBD1 (6 bases). The length of the CDR3 is 15 residues. Trimming took off 5 bases at V and 4 bases at J, with 14 bases between the two ends. Germline lookup yields CDR1 SGHTA and CDR2 FQGNSA. The DNA of the CDR3 is TGTGCCAGCAGCCTAGGCAGGGGTCCCACCGGGGAGCTGTTTTTT. This sequence encodes CASSLGRGPTGELFF.

This clone was counted between two and nine times. The chain employs TRBV5-1 and TRBJ1-1; a possible D gene is TRBD1 (5 bases). CDR1 is SGHRS and CDR2 is YFSETQ in the germline V gene. The CDR3 is made up of 14 amino acids. Trimming removed 3 bases from V and 0 bases from J, with 9 bases in between. CDR3 sequence reads: CASSSTGLNTEAFF. CDR3 nucleotides: TGCGCCAGCAGCTCAACAGGTTTGAACACTGAAGCTTTCTTT.

V and J are TRBV10-3 and TRBJ1-3; maybe TRBD1 (6 bases). The V gene's germline CDR1 is ENHRY and CDR2 SYGVKD. CDR3 length: 15 residues. Trimming removed 7 bases from V and 0 bases from J, with 13 bases in between. Here the CDR3 reads CAITHGQPSGNTIYF. CDR3 DNA: TGTGCCATCACCCACGGACAGCCCTCTGGAAACACCATATATTTT.

The chain recombines TRBV5-1 with TRBJ2-3; 10 nucleotides line up with TRBD2. The J segment lost 2 bases and the V segment lost 0 bases, leaving 15 bases of the junction unmatched. Germline V gene sequence: CDR1 SGHRS, CDR2 YFSETQ. CDR3 length: 20 amino acids. CDR3 sequence: CASSLGTNSGGTYYTDTQYF. CDR3 in DNA: TGCGCCAGCAGCTTGGGAACTAATAGCGGGGGGACCTACTACACAGATACGCAGTATTTT.

The rearrangement joins TRBV18 to TRBJ1-2, with 7 positions matching TRBD1. This CDR3 comprises 13 residues. CDR1 KGHSH and CDR2 LQKENI come from the germline V gene. The junction had 5 bases not matched to a gene; V was cut back by 3 bases and J by 7 bases. The CDR3 region is CASSPTGLRGYTF. Written as DNA, the CDR3 is TGTGCCAGCTCACCGACAGGGTTACGTGGCTACACCTTC.

The CDR3 protein is CASSTTGDYNEQFF. CDR3 bases: TGTGCCAGCAGCACAACAGGGGACTACAATGAGCAGTTCTTC. This sequence joins TRBV11-2 and TRBJ2-1, with 7 nucleotides matching TRBD1. CDR1 and CDR2 (germline): SGHAT, FQNNGV. The CDR3 has 14 amino acids. The V segment lost 5 bases and the J segment 3 bases; nucleotides outside the gene matches: 4.

This clone occurred once. Here the CDR3 DNA reads TGTGCCAGCAGCGTCCGAGGGACAGATCCTTTCCCCCTCCACTTT. Amino acid sequence: CASSVRGTDPFPLHF. J is TRBJ1-6 and V is TRBV6-5; 7 nucleotides agree with TRBD1. Germline CDR1 and CDR2: MNHEY and SVGAGI. V was clipped by 6 bases and J by 13 bases; unmatched bases: 15. The CDR3 is 15 residues long.

This chain joins TRBV5-1 and TRBJ1-2; possible D gene TRBD1, 6 bases. V lost 0 bases, J lost 4 bases, and 10 bases lay in between. This CDR3 is built from 14 residues. The V gene's germline CDR1 is SGHRS and CDR2 YFSETQ. The CDR3 loop is CASSLVGTSYGYTF. The CDR3 coding sequence is TGCGCCAGCAGCTTGGTGGGGACAAGCTATGGCTACACCTTC.

The chain joins TRBV30 to TRBJ2-4; 9 nucleotides align to TRBD2. The CDR3 runs to 17 residues. CDR1 is GTSNPN and CDR2 is SVGIG in the germline V gene (reference sequence). V lost 3 bases and J lost 0; bases outside the gene matches: 9. This chain's CDR3 is CAWSQPGLAVAKNIQYF. DNA of the CDR3: TGTGCCTGGAGCCAACCGGGACTAGCAGTAGCCAAAAACATTCAGTACTTC.

The V gene is TRBV5-4, the J gene TRBJ2-1; 8 positions match TRBD1. The V segment lost 4 bases and the J segment 12 bases; nucleotides outside the gene matches: 12. Germline assignment: CDR1 SGHNT and CDR2 YYREEE (reference sequence). The CDR3 has 14 amino acids. CDR3 bases: TGTGCCAGCAGCACGGGACAGGAGCGAGTTCGGCAGTTCTTC. Translation gives CASSTGQERVRQFF.

CDR3 bases: TGTGCCAGCAGTTTATTTTCCGCGGGAGGGTGGGAGACCCAGTACTTC. It codes for CASSLFSAGGWETQYF. This chain uses TRBV27 with TRBJ2-5; 9 positions match TRBD2. The trim removed 1 base at V and 5 bases at J, leaving 8 bases unmatched. The CDR3 contains 16 residues. Germline V lookup: CDR1 MNHEY, CDR2 SMNVEV (reference sequence).

This clone has only a few counts. The V call is TRBV10-1, the J call TRBJ2-7; D ambiguous. The germline CDR1 and CDR2 sequences are WNHNN and SYGVQD (reference sequence). The CDR3 covers 12 residues. Trimming shortened V by 3 bases and J by 5 bases, and 8 bases separated the two germline ends. CDR3 DNA sequence: TGCGCCAGCAGTGAACTTGGAGACGAGCAGTACTTC. Its translation: CASSELGDEQYF.

The chain employs TRBV7-9 and TRBJ2-1; 9 bases are shared with TRBD2. The germline CDR1 and CDR2 sequences are SEHNR and FQNEAQ (reference sequence). This CDR3 is built from 16 residues. V lost 5 bases, J lost 0 bases, and 5 bases stayed unmatched. The CDR3 DNA sequence: TGTGCCAGCAGCACCCTAGCGGGAAGCTCCTACAATGAGCAGTTCTTC. This gives the protein CASSTLAGSSYNEQFF.

Regarding this clone: Other DNA sequences in this specimen translate into the identical CDR3. The genes are TRBV5-1 and TRBJ2-3, with TRBD1 matching over 7 bases. The CDR3 consists of 14 residues. The germline CDR1 and CDR2 sequences are SGHRS and YFSETQ. The V segment lost 3 bases and the J segment 1 base; nucleotides outside the gene matches: 2. CDR3 nucleotides: TGCGCCAGCAGCTACGGACAGGGCACAGATACGCAGTATTTT. Its protein product is CASSYGQGTDTQYF.